The source of this TCR beta chain is a study of blood T cell repertoires in COVID-19. Cohort allocation depended upon clinical history that participants reported. Cohort 3 donors counted as recovered after two negative PCRs, clearance, or resolved symptoms. Germline V gene data show CDR1 as MDHEN and CDR2 as SYDVKM. The ends lost 4 bases at V and 2 bases at J; junction bases unmatched: 7. The CDR3 has 15 amino acids. Generated by immunoSEQ multiplex PCR, the TCRdb table keeps only in-frame clones and is missing some. The table includes roughly 170,000 clones, less than 90% detected once. The chain recombines TRBV28 with TRBJ2-7; 8 nucleotides align to TRBD2. This clonotype originated in a woman aged 45-60 years who had recovered from COVID-19. Material for sequencing was PBMCs or T cells enriched from blood (not recorded which). CDR3 coding DNA: TGTGCCAGCAGTTCTCAAGCGGGGGCGACCTACGAGCAGTACGTC. This encodes CASSSQAGATYEQYV.